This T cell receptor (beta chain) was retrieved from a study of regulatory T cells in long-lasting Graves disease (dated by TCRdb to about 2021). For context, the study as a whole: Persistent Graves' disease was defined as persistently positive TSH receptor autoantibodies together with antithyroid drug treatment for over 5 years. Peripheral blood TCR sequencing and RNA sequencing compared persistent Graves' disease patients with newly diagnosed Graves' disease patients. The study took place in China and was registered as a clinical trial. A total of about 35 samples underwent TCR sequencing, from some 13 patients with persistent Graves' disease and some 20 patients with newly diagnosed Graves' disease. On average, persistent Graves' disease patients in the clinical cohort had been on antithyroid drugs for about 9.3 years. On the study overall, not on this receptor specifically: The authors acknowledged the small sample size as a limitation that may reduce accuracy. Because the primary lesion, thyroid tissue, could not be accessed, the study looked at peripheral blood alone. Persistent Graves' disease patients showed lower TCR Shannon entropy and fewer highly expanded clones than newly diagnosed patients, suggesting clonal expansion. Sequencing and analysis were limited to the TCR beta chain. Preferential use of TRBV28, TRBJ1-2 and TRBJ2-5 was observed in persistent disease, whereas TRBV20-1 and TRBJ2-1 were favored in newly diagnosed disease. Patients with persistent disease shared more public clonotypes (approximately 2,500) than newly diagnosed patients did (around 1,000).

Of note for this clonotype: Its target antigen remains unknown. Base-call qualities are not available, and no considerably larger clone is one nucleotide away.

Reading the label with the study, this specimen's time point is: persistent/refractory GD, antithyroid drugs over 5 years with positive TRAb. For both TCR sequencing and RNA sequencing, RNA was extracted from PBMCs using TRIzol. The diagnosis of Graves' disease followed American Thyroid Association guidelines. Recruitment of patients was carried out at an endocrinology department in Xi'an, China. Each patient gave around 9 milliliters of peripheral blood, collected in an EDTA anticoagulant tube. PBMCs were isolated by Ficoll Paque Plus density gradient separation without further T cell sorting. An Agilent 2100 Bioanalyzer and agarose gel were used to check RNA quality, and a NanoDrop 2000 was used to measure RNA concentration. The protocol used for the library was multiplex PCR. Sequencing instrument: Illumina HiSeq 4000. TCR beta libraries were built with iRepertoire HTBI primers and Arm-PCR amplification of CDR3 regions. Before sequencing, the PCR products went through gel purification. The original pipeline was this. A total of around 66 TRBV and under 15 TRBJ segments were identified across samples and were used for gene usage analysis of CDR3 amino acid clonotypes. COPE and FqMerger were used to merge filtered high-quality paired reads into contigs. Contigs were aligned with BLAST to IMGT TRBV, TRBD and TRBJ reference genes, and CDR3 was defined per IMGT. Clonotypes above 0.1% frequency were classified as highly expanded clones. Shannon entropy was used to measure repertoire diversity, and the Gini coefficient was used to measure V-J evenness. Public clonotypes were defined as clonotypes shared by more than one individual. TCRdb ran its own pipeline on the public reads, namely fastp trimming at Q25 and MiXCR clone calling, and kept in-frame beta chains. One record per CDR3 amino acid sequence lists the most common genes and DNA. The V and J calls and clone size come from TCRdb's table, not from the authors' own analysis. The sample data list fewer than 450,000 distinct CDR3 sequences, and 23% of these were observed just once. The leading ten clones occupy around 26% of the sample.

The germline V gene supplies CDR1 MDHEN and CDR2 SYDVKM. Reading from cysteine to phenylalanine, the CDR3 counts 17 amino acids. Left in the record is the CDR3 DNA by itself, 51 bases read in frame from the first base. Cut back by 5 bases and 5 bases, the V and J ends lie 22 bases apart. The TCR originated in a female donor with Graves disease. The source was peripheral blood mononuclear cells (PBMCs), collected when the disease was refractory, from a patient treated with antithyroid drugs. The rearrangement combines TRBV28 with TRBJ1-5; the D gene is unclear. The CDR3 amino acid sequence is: CASSPHERWFLHQPQHF. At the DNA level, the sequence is TGTGCCAGCAGTCCCCACGAGAGGTGGTTCCTACATCAGCCCCAGCATTTT.